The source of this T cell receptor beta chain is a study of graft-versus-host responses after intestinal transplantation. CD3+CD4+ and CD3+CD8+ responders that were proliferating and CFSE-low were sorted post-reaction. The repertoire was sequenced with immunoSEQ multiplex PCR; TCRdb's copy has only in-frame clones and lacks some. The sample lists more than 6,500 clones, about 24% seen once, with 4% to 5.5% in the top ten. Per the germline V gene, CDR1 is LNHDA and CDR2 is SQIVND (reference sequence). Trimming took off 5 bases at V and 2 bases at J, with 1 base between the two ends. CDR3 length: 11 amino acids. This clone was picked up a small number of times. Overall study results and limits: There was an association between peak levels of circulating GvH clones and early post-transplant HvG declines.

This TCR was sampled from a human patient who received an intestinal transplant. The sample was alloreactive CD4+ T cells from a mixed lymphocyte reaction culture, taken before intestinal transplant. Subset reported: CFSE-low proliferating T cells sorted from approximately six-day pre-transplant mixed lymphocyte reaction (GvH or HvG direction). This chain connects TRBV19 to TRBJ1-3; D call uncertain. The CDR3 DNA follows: TGTGCCAGTAGTCCTGGAAACACCATATATTTT. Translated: CASSPGNTIYF. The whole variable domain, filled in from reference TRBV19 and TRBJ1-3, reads DGGITQSPKYLFRKEGQNVTLSCEQNLNHDAMYWYRQDPGQGLRLIYYSQIVNDFQKGDIAEGYSVSREKKESFPLTVTSAQKNPTAFYLCASSPGNTIYFGEGSWLTVV.